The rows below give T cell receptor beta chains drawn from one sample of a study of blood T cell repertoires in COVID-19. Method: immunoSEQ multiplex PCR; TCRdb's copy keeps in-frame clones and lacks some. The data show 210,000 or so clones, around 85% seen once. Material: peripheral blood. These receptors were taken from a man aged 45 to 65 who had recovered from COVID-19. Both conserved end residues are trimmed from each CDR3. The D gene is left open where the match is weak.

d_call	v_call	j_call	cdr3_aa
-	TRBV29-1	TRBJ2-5	SVEQGSETQY
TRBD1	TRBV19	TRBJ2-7	ASSYGQGRGYEQY
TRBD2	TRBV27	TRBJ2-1	ASSPPGGWGNEQF
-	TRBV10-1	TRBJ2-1	ASSESRDPSYNEQF
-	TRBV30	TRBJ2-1	AWNLRDYNEQF
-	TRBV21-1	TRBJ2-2	ASSKRQGGGELF
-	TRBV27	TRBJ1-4	ASSPDRFNEKLF
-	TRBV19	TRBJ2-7	ATGSSYEQY
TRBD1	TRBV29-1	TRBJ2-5	SVVLAGGARETQY
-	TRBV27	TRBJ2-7	ASSLQRASYEQY
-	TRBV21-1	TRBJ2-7	ASSLSGSSFYEQY
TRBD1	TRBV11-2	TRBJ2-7	ASSFGGQDPYEQY
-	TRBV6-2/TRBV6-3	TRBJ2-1	ASSYSTRDLTQSNEQF
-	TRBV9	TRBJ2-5	ASSVQYQETQY
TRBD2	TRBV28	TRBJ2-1	ASRSGSHYNEQF
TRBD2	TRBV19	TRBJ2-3	ASSPGLAGNSLDTQY
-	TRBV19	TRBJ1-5	ASSSTGGRESNQPQH
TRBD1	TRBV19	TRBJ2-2	ASRTRQGGTGELF
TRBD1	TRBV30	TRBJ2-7	AVEQGAGYEQY
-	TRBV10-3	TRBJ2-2	AIRPGTSTGELF
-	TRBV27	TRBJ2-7	ASSSTANYEQY
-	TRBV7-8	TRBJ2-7	ASSLESGVSYEQY
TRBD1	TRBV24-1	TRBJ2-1	ATNKGADNEQF
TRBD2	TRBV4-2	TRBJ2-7	ASSQEASGPYEQY
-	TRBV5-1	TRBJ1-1	ASSLVPGMNTEAF
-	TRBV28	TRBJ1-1	ASSTKSPLNTEAF
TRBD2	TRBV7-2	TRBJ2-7	ASSLVAPGGPYEQY
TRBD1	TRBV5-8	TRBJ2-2	ASSRQGAAGELF
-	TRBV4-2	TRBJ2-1	ASSHTPGSDDEQF
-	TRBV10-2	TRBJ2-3	ASWTGQSDTQY
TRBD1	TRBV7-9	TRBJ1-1	ASSPRNRGSTEAF
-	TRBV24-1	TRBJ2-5	ATSDLSVPSETQY
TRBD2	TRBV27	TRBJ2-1	ASRPTSGSYNEQF
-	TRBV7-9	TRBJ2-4	ASSLPWGGQY
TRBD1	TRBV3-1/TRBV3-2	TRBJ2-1	ASRVGTGGQNEQF
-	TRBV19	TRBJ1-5	ASSIDLSQGSQPQH
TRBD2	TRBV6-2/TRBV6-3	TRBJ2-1	ASSHGGNEQF
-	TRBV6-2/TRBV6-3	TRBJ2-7	ASSYSATSEQY
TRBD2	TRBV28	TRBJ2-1	ASSLREGLAGDNEQF
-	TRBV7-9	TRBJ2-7	ASSWQGIPYEQY
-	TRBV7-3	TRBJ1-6	ASSLEGNSPLH
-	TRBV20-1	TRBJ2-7	SASPLAYEQY
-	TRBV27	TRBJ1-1	ASRKLTGNTEAF
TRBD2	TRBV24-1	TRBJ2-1	ATSDSPGLGDEQF